A single sample is the source of the 25 T cell receptor beta chains below, sequenced in a study of preoperative IRX-2 immunotherapy in early breast cancer. Treatment in this sample: preoperative locoregional IRX-2 cytokine immunotherapy. The data were produced by immunoSEQ multiplex PCR, yet TCRdb's version contains in-frame clones alone and is incomplete. The profile shows over 60,000 clones, roughly 95% of them singletons. This sample was obtained from a patient treated with IRX-2 immunotherapy. These TCRs come from a human donor with breast cancer.

This chain connects TRBV5-6 to TRBJ2-1; 9 bases map to TRBD1. CDR3 length equals 16 residues. Germline CDR1 is SGHDT and CDR2 is YYEEEE. Trimming removed 6 bases from V and 6 bases from J; junction bases left unmatched: 13. This CDR3 reads CASTHRWDRVGNEQFF. CDR3 DNA sequence: TGTGCCAGCACCCATCGATGGGACAGGGTGGGCAATGAGCAGTTCTTC. The variable domain in full, completed from reference TRBV5-6 and TRBJ2-1, reads DAGVTQSPTHLIKTRGQQVTLRCSPKSGHDTVSWYQQALGQGPQFIFQYYEEEERQRGNFPDRFSGHQFPNYSSELNVNALLLGDSALYLCASTHRWDRVGNEQFFGPGTRLTVL.

V is TRBV6-5 and J is TRBJ2-3; 8 bases line up with TRBD2. Looked up from germline, CDR1 is MNHEY and CDR2 is SVGAGI. The CDR3 is 15 residues long. J was trimmed by 0 bases and V by 3 bases; bases with no gene match: 2. CDR3 bases: TGTGCCAGCAGTTATGGGACTAGAAGCACAGATACGCAGTATTTT. The encoded protein is CASSYGTRSTDTQYF.

The chain joins TRBV19 to TRBJ2-7; perhaps TRBD1 as D (5 bases). CDR1 is LNHDA and CDR2 is SQIVND in the germline V gene (reference sequence). Trimming took 5 bases from V and 5 from J, leaving 22 bases between them. The CDR3 consists of 16 residues. CDR3 in amino acids: CASSLPSGPPWDEQYF. For the CDR3, the DNA is TGTGCCAGTAGTCTCCCCTCAGGGCCCCCATGGGACGAGCAGTACTTC.

The J gene is TRBJ2-1, the V gene TRBV29-1, with 7 positions matching TRBD2. Germline CDR1 reads SQVTM; CDR2 reads ANQGSEA. The J segment lost 10 bases and the V segment lost 0 bases, leaving 15 bases of the junction unmatched. This CDR3 is 16 amino acids long. CDR3 sequence: CSVEDDLAEKELEQFF. The CDR3 DNA reads TGCAGCGTTGAAGATGACCTAGCGGAGAAGGAGTTGGAGCAGTTCTTC.

The V gene is TRBV27, the J gene TRBJ1-1, with 8 positions matching TRBD1. V shed 4 bases and J 3 bases; nucleotides not matched to a gene: 7. CDR3 size: 15 residues. The V gene's germline CDR1 is MNHEY and CDR2 SMNVEV (reference sequence). The CDR3 nucleotides read TGTGCCAGCAGTTCCTCGACAGGGGCGTACACTGAAGCTTTCTTT. As protein: CASSSSTGAYTEAFF.

The V call is TRBV19, the J call TRBJ1-1, with D hard to call. Germline assignment: CDR1 LNHDA and CDR2 SQIVND (reference sequence). This CDR3 has 12 amino acids. Deletions cut 3 bases from V and 2 bases from J, with 4 bases between. CDR3 protein: CASSIDNTEAFF. CDR3 nucleotides: TGTGCCAGTAGTATTGATAACACTGAAGCTTTCTTT.

This clone was found once. This sequence joins TRBV27 and TRBJ2-3; 11 bases align to TRBD2. The CDR3 totals 15 residues. Unmatched junction bases numbered 8, after V lost 6 bases and J lost 6 bases. The V gene's germline CDR1 is MNHEY and CDR2 SMNVEV (reference sequence). The CDR3 DNA follows: TGTGCCAGCAGGGATAGCGGGAGGGCCTGGGATACGCAGTATTTT. Residues: CASRDSGRAWDTQYF.

The chain employs TRBV6-5 and TRBJ2-2, with TRBD2 identical over 7 bases. Trimming at V came to 6 bases and at J to 0 bases, leaving 4 bases not matched to a gene. Germline assignment: CDR1 MNHEY and CDR2 SVGAGI. CDR3 length: 15 residues. CDR3 loop: CASRGGETNTGELFF. The CDR3 bases are TGTGCCAGCAGGGGGGGGGAAACGAACACCGGGGAGCTGTTTTTT.

The J gene is TRBJ2-3, the V gene TRBV11-2, with TRBD2 matching over 14 bases. The CDR3 runs 16 residues. From germline, CDR1 is SGHAT and CDR2 FQNNGV. V trimming: 5 bases; J trimming: 4 bases; junction bases outside the gene matches: 5. The CDR3 DNA is TGTGCCAGCAGCACAGGGACTAGCGGGAGTCCAGATACGCAGTATTTT. Translating gives CASSTGTSGSPDTQYF.

J is TRBJ1-2 and V is TRBV6-5, with 9 bases aligning to TRBD1. The J segment lost 10 bases and the V segment lost 2 bases, leaving 5 bases of the junction unmatched. The CDR3 extends over 13 amino acids. Germline CDR1 and CDR2: MNHEY and SVGAGI. The CDR3 sequence is CASSYGGQGYYTF. The DNA for the CDR3 is TGTGCCAGCAGTTACGGGGGACAGGGTTACTACACCTTC.

The genes are TRBV19 and TRBJ2-6, with 8 bases aligning to TRBD1. Per germline, CDR1 LNHDA and CDR2 SQIVND (reference sequence). V gave up 3 bases and J gave up 0 bases; unmatched junction bases: 1. This CDR3 spans 16 amino acids. The CDR3 here is CASSITGGSGANVLTF. Written as DNA, the CDR3 is TGTGCCAGTAGTATTACAGGGGGCTCTGGGGCCAACGTCCTGACTTTC.

J is TRBJ2-1 and V is TRBV7-2, with no clear D. CDR1 is SGHTA, CDR2 FQGNSA, per germline. Trimming left V 2 bases short and J 4 bases short, with 6 bases between. The CDR3 is 13 residues long. CDR3 bases: TGTGCCAGCAGCTTAATGGGGTACAATGAGCAGTTCTTC. This translates into CASSLMGYNEQFF. Using reference TRBV7-2 and TRBJ2-1 for the parts outside the CDR3, the full variable domain is GAGVSQSPSNKVTEKGKDVELRCDPISGHTALYWYRQSLGQGLEFLIYFQGNSAPDKSGLPSDRFSAERTGGSVSTLTIQRTQQEDSAVYLCASSLMGYNEQFFGPGTRLTVL.

The chain has TRBV5-4 and TRBJ2-3; TRBD1 might be the D (6 bases). This CDR3 region has 13 residues. V shed 0 bases and J shed 4 bases, with 6 bases lying between them. Germline CDR1 reads SGHNT; CDR2 reads YYREEE (reference sequence). The CDR3 DNA is TGTGCCAGCAGCTTGGAGGGGGCAGATACGCAGTATTTT. The encoded protein is CASSLEGADTQYF.

This chain joins TRBV5-4 and TRBJ2-4; 7 bases are shared with TRBD1. Germline trimming cut 2 bases from V and 2 bases from J; bases unmatched to any gene: 1. The CDR3 runs to 14 residues. Germline CDR1 and CDR2: SGHNT and YYREEE (reference sequence). CDR3 amino acids: CASSLGGPKNIQYF. In DNA, the CDR3 is TGTGCCAGCAGCTTAGGGGGCCCCAAAAACATTCAGTACTTC.

With regard to this clone: Different DNA sequences within this sample yield the same CDR3. The rearrangement joins TRBV2 to TRBJ1-2; D is perhaps TRBD1 (6 bases). V was clipped by 5 bases and J by 8 bases, with 18 bases between them. The germline CDR1 and CDR2 sequences are SNHLY and FYNNEI. The length of the CDR3 is 14 residues. The chain's CDR3 is CASSKEGGGYGYTF. CDR3 coding DNA: TGTGCCAGCAGTAAAGAAGGGGGTGGATACGGCTACACCTTC. Filled out from reference TRBV2 and TRBJ1-2, the complete variable domain reads EPEVTQTPSHQVTQMGQEVILRCVPISNHLYFYWYRQILGQKVEFLVSFYNNEISEKSEIFDDQFSVERPDGSNFTLKIRSTKLEDSAMYFCASSKEGGGYGYTFGSGTRLTVV.

Of note for this clone: Other DNA sequences in this sample translate to the same CDR3. J is TRBJ1-3 and V is TRBV6-9; D unresolved. Germline V gene sequence: CDR1 MNHGY, CDR2 SVAAGI. Between the trimmed V and J ends, which lost 7 bases and 10 bases, there was a span of 8 bases. There are 10 residues in the CDR3. The DNA for the CDR3 is TGTGCCAGCACTCGCGGAACCATATATTTT. As protein: CASTRGTIYF.

The chain combines TRBV5-4 with TRBJ2-5, with D possibly matching TRBD2 (6 bases). Germline V CDR1 and CDR2: SGHNT, YYREEE (reference sequence). The ends were cut back, 1 base at V and 5 bases at J, with 12 bases in the middle. CDR3 length equals 14 residues. CDR3: CASSLSGVGETQYF. CDR3 nucleotides: TGTGCCAGCAGCTTGTCGGGAGTGGGGGAGACCCAGTACTTC.

V and J are TRBV29-1 and TRBJ1-4; tentatively, D is TRBD1 (6 bases). This CDR3 contains 13 residues. Germline V gene lookup returns CDR1 SQVTM and CDR2 ANQGSEA. V gave up 3 bases and J gave up 7 bases, with 12 bases separating them. In DNA, the CDR3 is TGCAGCGTTGATTGGGGGCTGGGTGAAAAACTGTTTTTT. Amino acids: CSVDWGLGEKLFF.

CDR3 nucleotide sequence: TGTGCCAGCAGTTTCATGGGGGGGCGCCGATCCGGGGAGCTGTTTTTT. Protein: CASSFMGGRRSGELFF. The V and J genes are TRBV28 and TRBJ2-2; weak D call: TRBD2 (7 bases). The V end lost 3 bases, the J end lost 6 bases, and 17 bases lay between the germline ends. The germline V gene has CDR1 MDHEN and CDR2 SYDVKM. The CDR3 covers 16 residues.

The chain uses TRBV27 and TRBJ1-6, with 11 positions matching TRBD1. The germline gives CDR1 MNHEY, CDR2 SMNVEV (reference sequence). The length of the CDR3 is 16 residues. V shed 4 bases and J 10 bases; nucleotides not matched to a gene: 9. In nucleotides, the CDR3 is TGTGCCAGCAGTTCCTACCGGGACAGGGGGTCGTCACCCCTCCACTTT. This gives the protein CASSSYRDRGSSPLHF.

The chain employs TRBV19 and TRBJ2-7; the match to TRBD1 covers 9 bases. The germline V gene encodes CDR1 LNHDA and CDR2 SQIVND (reference sequence). CDR3 size: 15 residues. Trimming took 3 bases from V and 2 from J; bases not matched to a gene: 5. The CDR3 is CASSITGGPTYEQYF. Written as DNA, the CDR3 is TGTGCCAGTAGTATTACAGGGGGCCCGACCTACGAGCAGTACTTC.

The V gene is TRBV4-2, the J gene TRBJ2-7; 11 nucleotides match TRBD2. Germline V gives CDR1 LGHNA, CDR2 YNFKEQ. Trimming at V came to 4 bases and at J to 6 bases, leaving 11 bases not matched to a gene. This CDR3 has 16 amino acids. The CDR3 nucleotides read TGTGCCAGCAGCCCCCTAAAAAATAGCGGGGGGGCCGAGCAGTACTTC. Translation gives CASSPLKNSGGAEQYF.

The rearrangement uses TRBV18 and TRBJ2-3; D is ambiguous. V was shortened by 1 base and J by 2 bases, with 25 bases between the two germline ends. The V gene's germline CDR1 is KGHSH and CDR2 LQKENI. This CDR3 has 20 residues. The CDR3 loop is CASSPLPPYVGAQTTDTQYF. DNA for the CDR3: TGTGCCAGCTCACCACTCCCCCCCTATGTCGGCGCTCAAACCACAGATACGCAGTATTTT.

The V and J genes are TRBV5-1 and TRBJ2-3, with D perhaps assigned TRBD1 or TRBD2 (5 bases each). The CDR3 loop spans 15 amino acids. The V and J ends lost 2 bases and 2 bases respectively, with 12 bases between them. The germline gives CDR1 SGHRS, CDR2 YFSETQ. CDR3 protein: CASSLMGPTTDTQYF. In DNA form, the CDR3 reads TGCGCCAGCAGCTTAATGGGACCCACCACAGATACGCAGTATTTT.

This clone appeared a single time. The V call is TRBV10-3, the J call TRBJ1-3; TRBD1 might be the D (6 bases). This CDR3 comprises 15 residues. V was cut by 3 bases and J by 5 bases, with 14 bases left in between. CDR1 and CDR2 (germline): ENHRY, SYGVKD. CDR3 amino acids: CAISDDPGARNTIYF. The CDR3 DNA sequence: TGTGCCATCAGTGATGATCCAGGGGCAAGAAACACCATATATTTT.